Below are 23 T cell receptor beta chains sequenced from a single sample in a study of human T cells and chemical hapten exposure. Indicated time point: patch test 1, 2 weeks after DPC sensitization. Treatment in this sample: therapeutic diphenylcyclopropenone sensitization with weekly scalp DPC. TCRdb processed the RACE reads anew with MiXCR; each CDR3 protein has one entry. The table has around 100,000 distinct CDR3 sequences, approximately 11% seen once. Sequencing used whole blood, obtained in connection with sensitization to the hapten diphenylcyclopropenone (DPC). These receptors all stem from a woman between 40 and 55 years old with alopecia areata. Some clones in this sample may be carry-over from other donors' samples.

In this sample, this clonotype turned up many times. This chain connects TRBV6-1 to TRBJ1-1; D uncertain. The CDR3 loop spans 15 amino acids. CDR1 and CDR2 from the germline V gene are MNHNS and SASEGT. The V and J ends lost 3 bases and 4 bases respectively, with 15 bases between them. The CDR3 sequence is CASSEEGLKGTEAFF. The CDR3 coding sequence is TGTGCCAGCAGTGAGGAGGGTCTAAAAGGCACTGAAGCTTTCTTT.

The V call is TRBV10-2, the J call TRBJ2-2; the match to TRBD1 covers 8 bases. V lost 3 bases to trimming and J lost 6 bases; unmatched junction nucleotides: 15. The CDR3 is 18 amino acids. Germline-derived CDR1 and CDR2 are WSHSY and SAAADI. CDR3 amino acids: CASSDSGRQGRSSGELFF. The CDR3 coding sequence is TGCGCCAGCAGTGATTCCGGTAGACAGGGGCGAAGTTCCGGGGAGCTGTTTTTT.

This clonotype was found many times. The chain recombines TRBV7-2 with TRBJ1-2, with 7 positions matching TRBD1. Looked up from germline, CDR1 is SGHTA and CDR2 is FQGNSA. The CDR3 is made up of 14 amino acids. Losses at the gene ends were 5 bases for V and 5 bases for J; bases not matched to a gene: 8. The CDR3 region has the DNA TGTGCCAGCAGCCCCCGACAGGGCGTTTATGGCTACACCTTC. It specifies CASSPRQGVYGYTF.

This clonotype was detected ten times or more. This chain connects TRBV10-3 to TRBJ1-2, with a tentative D call TRBD1 (6 bases). This CDR3 is built from 14 residues. V lost 4 bases and J 7 bases, leaving 16 bases between the germline ends. CDR1 and CDR2 (germline): ENHRY, SYGVKD. Here the CDR3 DNA reads TGTGCCATCAGTGCTGGGGACAAACTATCTGGCTACACCTTC. This sequence encodes CAISAGDKLSGYTF.

Comments on this clonotype: In this CDR3 the conserved last residue, phenylalanine or tryptophan, is missing, so a read error is likely. The CDR3 region is CAATENTEAFL. The CDR3 nucleotides read TGTGCCGCGACCGAGAACACTGAAGCTTTCCTT. The chain uses TRBV6-2 or TRBV6-3 and TRBJ1-1; D not certain. CDR1 is MNHEY and CDR2 is SVGEGT in the germline V gene. V was cut by 11 bases and J by 1 base, with 8 bases left in between. CDR3 length equals 11 residues.

The sample holds a few counts of this clonotype. This rearrangement joins TRBV4-2 to TRBJ2-3; D gene uncertain. CDR3 length equals 12 residues. CDR1 and CDR2 (germline): LGHNA, YNFKEQ. Between the trimmed V and J ends, which lost 3 bases and 8 bases, there was a span of 9 bases. This chain's CDR3 is CASSQVTGTQYF. CDR3 bases: TGTGCCAGCAGCCAGGTAACGGGTACGCAGTATTTT.

This clonotype was observed a few times. The V call is TRBV4-1, the J call TRBJ2-7; no definite D call. The CDR3 runs 14 residues. Germline CDR1 reads MGHRA; CDR2 reads YSYEKL. V lost 4 bases, J lost 3 bases, and 13 bases lay in between. The CDR3 region is CASSLTPSNYEQYF. The CDR3 DNA is TGCGCCAGCAGCCTGACACCAAGCAACTACGAGCAGTACTTC.

There are a few counts of this clonotype. The chain joins TRBV5-1 to TRBJ2-1; tentatively, D is TRBD2 (5 bases). V lost 3 bases to trimming and J lost 2 bases, with 6 bases between them. The CDR3 contains 13 residues. Per germline, CDR1 SGHRS and CDR2 YFSETQ. CDR3 loop: CASSSGAYNEQFF. The CDR3, as DNA: TGCGCCAGCAGCTCCGGGGCCTACAATGAGCAGTTCTTC.

The table lists this clonotype with a few counts. The rearrangement links TRBV5-1 to TRBJ2-7, with 7 positions matching TRBD1. Germline V lookup: CDR1 SGHRS, CDR2 YFSETQ. CDR3 length equals 15 residues. The J segment lost 2 bases and the V segment lost 0 bases, leaving 5 bases of the junction unmatched. CDR3 region: CASSLGDSQAYEQYF. For the CDR3, the DNA is TGCGCCAGCAGCTTGGGGGACAGTCAGGCCTACGAGCAGTACTTC.

The V call is TRBV4-2, the J call TRBJ2-1; D possibly corresponds to TRBD2 (5 bases). Trimming removed 5 bases at V and 1 base at J, with 9 bases between. The CDR3 length is 14 residues. Per the germline V gene, CDR1 is LGHNA and CDR2 is YNFKEQ. This CDR3 is CASSLSGSYNEQFF. The CDR3 region has the DNA TGTGCCAGCAGCTTAAGCGGTTCCTACAATGAGCAGTTCTTC.

This clonotype has just a few counts. This chain links TRBV12-3 or TRBV12-4 with TRBJ2-7; the match to TRBD1 covers 7 bases. There are 14 residues in the CDR3. After removal of 5 bases from V and 0 bases from J, the junction contained 4 bases not matched to a gene. CDR3 nucleotide sequence: TGTGCCAGCAGTCCGACAGGGAGCTCCTACGAGCAGTACTTC. Its translation: CASSPTGSSYEQYF.

This clonotype is medium-sized (0.01 to 0.1%) in the sample. The chain employs TRBV12-5 and TRBJ2-6; D is uncertain. CDR1 and CDR2 from the germline V gene are LGHNT and FRNRAP. This CDR3 has 15 amino acids. V dropped 2 bases and J dropped 1 base, with 6 bases sitting between them. CDR3 sequence reads: CASGLPSSGANVLTF. CDR3 DNA: TGTGCTAGTGGTTTGCCCAGTTCTGGGGCCAACGTCCTGACTTTC.

The chain joins TRBV19 to TRBJ2-7; 7 bases agree with TRBD1. CDR3 size: 15 residues. The junction had 13 bases not matched to a gene; V was cut back by 4 bases and J by 7 bases. Germline V CDR1 and CDR2: LNHDA, SQIVND (reference sequence). CDR3 DNA sequence: TGTGCCAGTAGTACGACAGGGCCCCGGATGAGGGAGCAGTACTTC. Protein product: CASSTTGPRMREQYF.

This clonotype was detected a few times. The chain recombines TRBV20-1 with TRBJ2-1; no firm D call. The CDR3 is 14 amino acids. Trimming removed 1 base from V and 0 bases from J, with 7 bases in between. Germline V CDR1 and CDR2: DFQATT, SNEGSKA (reference sequence). The CDR3 DNA is TGCAGTGCTAGAGTCAGGAGCTCCTACAATGAGCAGTTCTTC. Translation: CSARVRSSYNEQFF.

This clonotype was seen repeatedly, ten times or more. J is TRBJ2-1 and V is TRBV5-1; 7 nucleotides agree with TRBD2. The germline V gene has CDR1 SGHRS and CDR2 YFSETQ. The V gene end was trimmed by 1 base and the J gene end by 6 bases; junction bases not matched to a gene: 7. The CDR3 is made up of 15 amino acids. The CDR3 loop reads CASSLSGALVNEQFF. The CDR3 nucleotides read TGCGCCAGCAGCTTGAGCGGGGCCCTCGTCAATGAGCAGTTCTTC.

The table lists this clonotype with many counts. The chain combines TRBV7-9 with TRBJ2-7; 7 bases are shared with TRBD2. The CDR3 sequence is 13 residues long. Germline V gives CDR1 SEHNR, CDR2 FQNEAQ (reference sequence). With V trimmed by 5 bases and J by 3 bases, 4 bases remained unmatched. Written as DNA, the CDR3 is TGTGCCAGCAGCCCCCGGACTAGCTACGAGCAGTACTTC. It specifies CASSPRTSYEQYF.

Only a few counts were recorded for this clonotype. DNA of the CDR3: TGCAGTGCTCCTGGGAGATTTGGGAATTCACCCCTCCACTTT. Translation gives CSAPGRFGNSPLHF. The chain combines TRBV20-1 with TRBJ1-6; D unresolved. The ends were cut back, 5 bases at V and 7 bases at J, with 15 bases in the middle. Germline values: CDR1 DFQATT, CDR2 SNEGSKA (reference sequence). There are 14 residues in the CDR3.

This clonotype was picked up many times. This chain links TRBV11-3 with TRBJ2-7, with D possibly being TRBD1 or TRBD2 (6 bases each). Per the germline V gene, CDR1 is SGHNT and CDR2 is YENEEA. V was shortened by 0 bases and J by 5 bases, with 17 bases between the two germline ends. The CDR3 runs 16 residues. CDR3 DNA sequence: TGTGCCAGCAGCTTAGATGGGGGGACAAAGCGGAACGAGCAGTACTTC. Its translation: CASSLDGGTKRNEQYF.

The rearrangement uses TRBV12-3 or TRBV12-4 and TRBJ1-5; maybe TRBD1 (5 bases). Deletions cut 6 bases from V and 7 bases from J, with 16 bases between. The CDR3 has 14 amino acids. Here the CDR3 reads CASRDRRGGQPQHF. CDR3 DNA: TGTGCCAGCAGGGATCGTAGGGGCGGACAGCCCCAGCATTTT.

This chain connects TRBV7-2 to TRBJ2-5; 7 nucleotides match TRBD1. The CDR3 has 14 amino acids. Germline trimming cut 5 bases from V and 4 bases from J; bases unmatched to any gene: 7. Germline-derived CDR1 and CDR2 are SGHTA and FQGNSA. CDR3 nucleotide sequence: TGTGCCAGCAGCGTGAGGGGGCGCCCAGAGACCCAGTACTTC. Its protein product is CASSVRGRPETQYF. The entire variable domain, with the rest obtained from reference TRBV7-2 and TRBJ2-5, is as follows: GAGVSQSPSNKVTEKGKDVELRCDPISGHTALYWYRQSLGQGLEFLIYFQGNSAPDKSGLPSDRFSAERTGGSVSTLTIQRTQQEDSAVYLCASSVRGRPETQYFGPGTRLLVL.

This chain connects TRBV6-5 to TRBJ2-7; D is possibly TRBD2 (5 bases). This CDR3 is 16 amino acids long. Germline CDR1 is MNHEY and CDR2 is SVGAGI. V lost 0 bases and J lost 0, with 12 bases in between. For the CDR3, the DNA is TGTGCCAGCAGTTACTCGAAAGGACTCGCCTCCTACGAGCAGTACTTC. This gives the protein CASSYSKGLASYEQYF.

This clonotype appeared many times. The CDR3 spells CASSQVAPWGPEAFF. CDR3 bases: TGTGCCAGCAGCCAAGTGGCGCCCTGGGGGCCTGAAGCTTTCTTT. The J gene is TRBJ1-1, the V gene TRBV3-1; perhaps TRBD1 as D (6 bases). CDR1 is LGHDT and CDR2 is YNNKEL in the germline V gene (reference sequence). The CDR3 loop spans 15 amino acids. The germline V and J ends were trimmed by 1 base and 6 bases, with 15 bases remaining between them.

Ten or more counts support this clonotype. This sequence joins TRBV20-1 and TRBJ2-5, with 7 bases fitting TRBD2. This CDR3 spans 14 amino acids. The J segment lost 3 bases and the V segment lost 6 bases, leaving 10 bases of the junction unmatched. Germline V lookup: CDR1 DFQATT, CDR2 SNEGSKA (reference sequence). For the CDR3, the DNA is TGCAGTGCCCCTCCTAGCGGAATTAAAGAGACCCAGTACTTC. This gives the protein CSAPPSGIKETQYF.